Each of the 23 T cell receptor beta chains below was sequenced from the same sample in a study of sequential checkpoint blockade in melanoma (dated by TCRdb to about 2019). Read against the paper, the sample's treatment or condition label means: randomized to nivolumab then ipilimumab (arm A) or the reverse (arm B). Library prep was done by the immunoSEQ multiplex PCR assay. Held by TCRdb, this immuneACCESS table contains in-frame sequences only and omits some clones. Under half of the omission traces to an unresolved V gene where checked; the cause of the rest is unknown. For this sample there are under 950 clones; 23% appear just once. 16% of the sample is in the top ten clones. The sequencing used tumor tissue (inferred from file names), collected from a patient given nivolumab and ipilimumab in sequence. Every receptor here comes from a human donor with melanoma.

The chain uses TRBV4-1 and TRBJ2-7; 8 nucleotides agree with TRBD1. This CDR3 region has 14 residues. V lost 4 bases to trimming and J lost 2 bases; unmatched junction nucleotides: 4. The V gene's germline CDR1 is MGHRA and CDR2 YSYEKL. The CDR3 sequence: CASSPGTGAYEQYF. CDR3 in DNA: TGCGCCAGCAGCCCTGGGACAGGAGCCTACGAGCAGTACTTC.

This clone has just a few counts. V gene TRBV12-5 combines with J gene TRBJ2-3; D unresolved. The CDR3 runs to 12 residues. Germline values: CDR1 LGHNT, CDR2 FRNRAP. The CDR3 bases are TGTGCCAGCAAGGTTCACACAGATACGCAGTATTTT. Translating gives CASKVHTDTQYF.

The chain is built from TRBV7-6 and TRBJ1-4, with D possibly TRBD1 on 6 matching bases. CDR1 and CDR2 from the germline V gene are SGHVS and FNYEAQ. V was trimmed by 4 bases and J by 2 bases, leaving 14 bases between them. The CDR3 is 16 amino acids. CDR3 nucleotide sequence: TGTGCCAGCAGCTCAAACAGGGAGGCGACTAATGAAAAACTGTTTTTT. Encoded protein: CASSSNREATNEKLFF.

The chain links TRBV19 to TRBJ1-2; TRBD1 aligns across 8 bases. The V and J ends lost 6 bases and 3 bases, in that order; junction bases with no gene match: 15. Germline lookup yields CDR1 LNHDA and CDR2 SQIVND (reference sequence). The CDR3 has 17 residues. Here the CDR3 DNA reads TGTGCCAGTAGCCAAAACAACTGGGACAGGCCACACTATGGCTACACCTTC. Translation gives CASSQNNWDRPHYGYTF.

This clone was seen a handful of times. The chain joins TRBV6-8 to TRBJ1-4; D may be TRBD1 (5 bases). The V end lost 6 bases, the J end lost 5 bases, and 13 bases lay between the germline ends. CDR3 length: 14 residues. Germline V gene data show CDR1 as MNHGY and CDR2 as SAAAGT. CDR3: CASRTRTPNEKLFF. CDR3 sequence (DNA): TGTGCCAGCAGGACCAGGACACCCAATGAAAAACTGTTTTTT.

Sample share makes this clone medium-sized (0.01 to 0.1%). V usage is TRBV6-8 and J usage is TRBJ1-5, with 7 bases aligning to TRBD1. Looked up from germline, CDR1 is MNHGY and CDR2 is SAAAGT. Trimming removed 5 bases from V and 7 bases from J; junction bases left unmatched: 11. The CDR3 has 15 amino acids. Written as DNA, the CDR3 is TGTGCCAGCAGTCACACAGGGGATCTAGGGCAGCCCCAGCATTTT. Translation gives CASSHTGDLGQPQHF.

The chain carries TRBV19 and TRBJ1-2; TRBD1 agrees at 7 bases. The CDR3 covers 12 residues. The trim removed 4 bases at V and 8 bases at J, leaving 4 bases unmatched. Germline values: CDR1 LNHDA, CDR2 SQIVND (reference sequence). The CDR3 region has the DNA TGTGCCAGTAGTACACAGGGGAGCGGCTACACCTTC. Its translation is CASSTQGSGYTF.

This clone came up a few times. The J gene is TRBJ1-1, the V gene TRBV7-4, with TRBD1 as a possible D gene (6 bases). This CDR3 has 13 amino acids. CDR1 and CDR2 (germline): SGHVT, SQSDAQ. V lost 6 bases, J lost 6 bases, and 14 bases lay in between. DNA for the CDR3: TGTGCCAGCAGTAACAGGGATTGGTCTGAAGCTTTCTTT. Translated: CASSNRDWSEAFF.

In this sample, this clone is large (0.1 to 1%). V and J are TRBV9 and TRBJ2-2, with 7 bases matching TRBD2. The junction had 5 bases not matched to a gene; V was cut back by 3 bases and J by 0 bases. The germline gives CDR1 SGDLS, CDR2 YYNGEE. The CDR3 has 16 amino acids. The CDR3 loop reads CASSDAGEPNTGELFF. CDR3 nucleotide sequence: TGTGCCAGCAGCGACGCGGGGGAGCCGAACACCGGGGAGCTGTTTTTT.

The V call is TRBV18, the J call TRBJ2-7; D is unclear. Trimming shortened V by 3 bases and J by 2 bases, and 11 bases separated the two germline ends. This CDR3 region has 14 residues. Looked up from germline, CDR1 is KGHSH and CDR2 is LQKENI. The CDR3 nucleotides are TGTGCCAGCTCACCCCCCGCCTCAACCTACGAGCAGTACTTC. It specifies CASSPPASTYEQYF. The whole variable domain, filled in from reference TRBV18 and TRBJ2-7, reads NAGVMQNPRHLVRRRGQEARLRCSPMKGHSHVYWYRQLPEEGLKFMVYLQKENIIDESGMPKERFSAEFPKEGPSILRIQQVVRGDSAAYFCASSPPASTYEQYFGPGTRLTVT.

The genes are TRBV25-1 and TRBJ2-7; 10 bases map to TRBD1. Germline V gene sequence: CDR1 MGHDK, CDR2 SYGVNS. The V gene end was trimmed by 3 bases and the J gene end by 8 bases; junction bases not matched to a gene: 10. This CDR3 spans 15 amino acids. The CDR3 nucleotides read TGTGCCAGCAGTGAGGGACAGGGGTTTCTCATGCAGCAGTACTTC. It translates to CASSEGQGFLMQQYF.

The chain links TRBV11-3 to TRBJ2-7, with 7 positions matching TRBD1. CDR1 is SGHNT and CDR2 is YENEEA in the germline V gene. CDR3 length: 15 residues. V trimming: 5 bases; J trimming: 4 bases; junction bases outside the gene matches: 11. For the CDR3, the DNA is TGTGCCAGCAGCACCCGGACAGGCGGACGATACGAGCAGTACTTC. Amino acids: CASSTRTGGRYEQYF.

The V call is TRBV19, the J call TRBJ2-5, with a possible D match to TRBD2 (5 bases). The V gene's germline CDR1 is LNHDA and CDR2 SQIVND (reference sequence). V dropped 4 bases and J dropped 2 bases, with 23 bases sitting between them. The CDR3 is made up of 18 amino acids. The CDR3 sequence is CASSKEILGRGRQETQYF. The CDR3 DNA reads TGTGCCAGTAGTAAGGAGATCCTTGGGCGAGGGAGACAAGAGACCCAGTACTTC.

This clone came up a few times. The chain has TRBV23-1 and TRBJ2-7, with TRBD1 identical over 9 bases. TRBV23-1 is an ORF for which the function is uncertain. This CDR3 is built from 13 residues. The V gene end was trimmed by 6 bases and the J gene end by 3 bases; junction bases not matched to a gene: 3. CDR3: CASSEGQGYEQYF. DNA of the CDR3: TGCGCCAGCAGCGAGGGACAGGGCTACGAGCAGTACTTC.

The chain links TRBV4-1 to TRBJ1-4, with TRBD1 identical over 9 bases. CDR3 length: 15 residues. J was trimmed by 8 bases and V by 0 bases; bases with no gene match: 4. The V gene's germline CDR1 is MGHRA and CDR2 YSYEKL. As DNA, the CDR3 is TGCGCCAGCAGCCAAGACAGGACAGGGGAGGAAAAACTGTTTTTT. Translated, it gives CASSQDRTGEEKLFF.

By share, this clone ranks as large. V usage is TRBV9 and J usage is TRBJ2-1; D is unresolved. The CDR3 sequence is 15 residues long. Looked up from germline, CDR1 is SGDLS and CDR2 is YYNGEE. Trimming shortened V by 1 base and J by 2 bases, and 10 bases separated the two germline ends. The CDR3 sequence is CASSVTGEPYNEQFF. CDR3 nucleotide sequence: TGTGCCAGCAGCGTAACCGGCGAGCCCTACAATGAGCAGTTCTTC. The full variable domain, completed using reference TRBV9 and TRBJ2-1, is DSGVTQTPKHLITATGQRVTLRCSPRSGDLSVYWYQQSLDQGLQFLIQYYNGEERAKGNILERFSAQQFPDLHSELNLSSLELGDSALYFCASSVTGEPYNEQFFGPGTRLTVL.

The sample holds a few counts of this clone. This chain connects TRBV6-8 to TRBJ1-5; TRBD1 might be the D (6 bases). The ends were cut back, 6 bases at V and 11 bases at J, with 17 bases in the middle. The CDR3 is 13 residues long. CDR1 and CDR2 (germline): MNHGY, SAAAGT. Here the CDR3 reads CASRTGTSGSQHF. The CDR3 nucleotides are TGTGCCAGCAGAACAGGGACCTCAGGGTCCCAGCATTTT.

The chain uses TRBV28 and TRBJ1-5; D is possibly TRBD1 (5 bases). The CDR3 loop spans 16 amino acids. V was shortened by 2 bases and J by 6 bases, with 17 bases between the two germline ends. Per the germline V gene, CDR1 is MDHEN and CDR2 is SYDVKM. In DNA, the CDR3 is TGTGCCAGCAGTTTACAGGCGGGGACGCAAGGTCAGCCCCAGCATTTT. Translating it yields CASSLQAGTQGQPQHF. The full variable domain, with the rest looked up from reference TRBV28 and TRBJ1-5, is DVKVTQSSRYLVKRTGEKVFLECVQDMDHENMFWYRQDPGLGLRLIYFSYDVKMKEKGDIPEGYSVSREKKERFSLILESASTNQTSMYLCASSLQAGTQGQPQHFGDGTRLSIL.

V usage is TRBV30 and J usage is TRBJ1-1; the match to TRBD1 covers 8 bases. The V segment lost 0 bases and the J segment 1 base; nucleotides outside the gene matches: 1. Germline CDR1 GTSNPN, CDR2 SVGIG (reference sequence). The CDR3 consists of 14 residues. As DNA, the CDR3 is TGTGCCTGGAGTGTAACAGGGGGGAACACTGAAGCTTTCTTT. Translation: CAWSVTGGNTEAFF.

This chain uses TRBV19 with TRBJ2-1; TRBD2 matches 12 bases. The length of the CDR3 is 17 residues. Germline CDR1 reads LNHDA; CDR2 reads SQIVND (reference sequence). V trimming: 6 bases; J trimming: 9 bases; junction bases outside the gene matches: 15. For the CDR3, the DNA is TGTGCCAGTAGCACACCGACTAGCGGGAGAGGACGGGGTGAGCAGTTCTTC. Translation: CASSTPTSGRGRGEQFF.

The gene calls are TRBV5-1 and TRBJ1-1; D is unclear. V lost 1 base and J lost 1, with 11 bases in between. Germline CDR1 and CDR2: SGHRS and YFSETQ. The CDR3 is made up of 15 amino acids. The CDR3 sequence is CASSLSAVKNTEAFF. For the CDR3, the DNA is TGCGCCAGCAGCTTGTCTGCGGTGAAGAACACTGAAGCTTTCTTT.

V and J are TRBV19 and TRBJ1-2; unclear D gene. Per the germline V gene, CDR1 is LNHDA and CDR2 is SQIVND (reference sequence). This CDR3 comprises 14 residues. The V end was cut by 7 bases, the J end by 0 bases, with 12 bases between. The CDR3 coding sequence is TGTGCCAGTACCCCGTCCGGGCCTAACTATGGCTACACCTTC. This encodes CASTPSGPNYGYTF.

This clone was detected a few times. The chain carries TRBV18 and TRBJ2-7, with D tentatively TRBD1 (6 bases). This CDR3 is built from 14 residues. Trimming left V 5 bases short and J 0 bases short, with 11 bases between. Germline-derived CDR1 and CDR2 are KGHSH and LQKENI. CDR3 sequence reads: CASSGDTTSYEQYF. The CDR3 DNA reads TGTGCCAGCTCAGGGGACACAACCTCCTACGAGCAGTACTTC.